The present T cell receptor (beta chain) was sequenced within a study of technical replicates of blood from several donors. The CDR3 covers 13 residues. The V gene lost 5 bases and the J gene lost 5 bases, with 9 bases spanning the gap. CDR1 and CDR2 from the germline V gene are SEHNR and FQNEAQ (reference sequence). Only in-frame clones appear in the TCRdb table, and some are missing; sequencing was by immunoSEQ multiplex PCR. This sample has more than 90,000 clones, with 90% to 95% found just once. The rearrangement links TRBV7-9 to TRBJ2-2; D remains ambiguous. The clonotype originates from a human donor in good health. The sequenced sample consisted of T cells isolated from PBMCs. CDR3 sequence (DNA): TGTGCCAGCAGCCAACGGAGTACCGGGGAGCTGTTTTTT. This sequence encodes CASSQRSTGELFF.